The 22 T cell receptor beta chains given below trace back to one sample, sequenced in a study of blood T cell repertoires in COVID-19. Clones were sequenced by immunoSEQ multiplex PCR, and TCRdb holds only the in-frame ones, with some missing. The data show 210,000 or so clones, with 84% seen just once and 6% to 8.5% held by the top ten. Sequenced input: peripheral blood. The receptors come from a woman in her fifties or sixties with active or convalescent COVID-19.

The gene calls are TRBV15 and TRBJ2-5; 9 bases map to TRBD2. Germline V gene data show CDR1 as LNHNV and CDR2 as YYDKDF (reference sequence). This CDR3 contains 16 residues. The ends lost 5 bases at V and 5 bases at J; junction bases unmatched: 12. In DNA form, the CDR3 reads TGTGCCACCAGCGGGATTAGCGGGAGCTCTAGGGAGACCCAGTACTTC. This sequence encodes CATSGISGSSRETQYF.

This chain joins TRBV5-1 and TRBJ2-6; D remains ambiguous. The CDR3 is 15 residues long. Trimming took 7 bases from V and 0 from J, leaving 11 bases between them. Looked up from germline, CDR1 is SGHRS and CDR2 is YFSETQ. The CDR3 reads CASGYSLSGANVLTF. The CDR3 DNA sequence: TGCGCCAGCGGGTACAGCCTCTCTGGGGCCAACGTCCTGACTTTC.

This sequence joins TRBV5-1 and TRBJ2-1; the D is unclear. The germline V and J ends were trimmed by 7 bases and 4 bases, with 18 bases remaining between them. This CDR3 contains 15 residues. In germline, CDR1 is SGHRS, CDR2 YFSETQ. In nucleotides, the CDR3 is TGCGCCAGCGGCGTACGGCAGGCCGAGTACAATGAGCAGTTCTTC. It specifies CASGVRQAEYNEQFF.

V is TRBV7-2 and J is TRBJ2-3, with D perhaps TRBD2 (5 bases). The CDR3 extends over 14 amino acids. Trimming pared 2 bases from V and 6 bases from J, leaving 12 bases between. Looked up from germline, CDR1 is SGHTA and CDR2 is FQGNSA. CDR3: CASSLIASSDTQYF. Here the CDR3 DNA reads TGTGCCAGCAGCTTAATTGCTAGCTCGGATACGCAGTATTTT. Together with reference TRBV7-2 and TRBJ2-3, the CDR3 gives the full variable domain: GAGVSQSPSNKVTEKGKDVELRCDPISGHTALYWYRQSLGQGLEFLIYFQGNSAPDKSGLPSDRFSAERTGGSVSTLTIQRTQQEDSAVYLCASSLIASSDTQYFGPGTRLTVL.

This clone has just a few counts. V and J are TRBV30 and TRBJ1-2; D is possibly TRBD1 (6 bases). The V gene lost 0 bases and the J gene lost 8 bases, with 16 bases spanning the gap. Germline V gives CDR1 GTSNPN, CDR2 SVGIG (reference sequence). CDR3 length: 14 amino acids. This CDR3 reads CAWSVGTGTSGYTF. CDR3 nucleotides: TGTGCCTGGAGTGTCGGTACAGGGACCTCCGGCTACACCTTC.

The chain recombines TRBV6-5 with TRBJ2-1, with 7 nucleotides matching TRBD2. The germline gives CDR1 MNHEY, CDR2 SVGAGI. The CDR3 has 16 amino acids. V trimming: 4 bases; J trimming: 7 bases; junction bases outside the gene matches: 13. The CDR3 loop reads CASSFLKRGVRNEQFF. CDR3 nucleotides: TGTGCCAGCAGTTTTCTAAAGCGGGGAGTACGTAATGAGCAGTTCTTC.

The chain couples TRBV19 to TRBJ1-3, with TRBD1 matching 9 bases. Germline V lookup: CDR1 LNHDA, CDR2 SQIVND (reference sequence). The CDR3 runs to 14 residues. V shed 5 bases and J 15 bases; nucleotides not matched to a gene: 14. CDR3 loop: CASSPPGQGAPKYF. For the CDR3, the DNA is TGTGCCAGTAGTCCACCGGGACAGGGTGCTCCGAAATATTTT.

The J gene is TRBJ2-7, the V gene TRBV15; 10 bases are a match to TRBD2. CDR3 size: 17 residues. Per the germline V gene, CDR1 is LNHNV and CDR2 is YYDKDF (reference sequence). Trimming cost V 0 bases and J 0 bases; bases outside gene matches: 5. The CDR3 loop is CATSREGLAGDSYEQYF. The DNA of the CDR3 is TGTGCCACCAGCAGAGAAGGGCTAGCGGGAGACTCCTACGAGCAGTACTTC.

J is TRBJ1-6 and V is TRBV19, with 8 bases aligning to TRBD1. V shed 6 bases, J shed 2 bases, and the junction held 3 bases outside the gene matches. Per the germline V gene, CDR1 is LNHDA and CDR2 is SQIVND (reference sequence). This CDR3 spans 15 amino acids. CDR3 in amino acids: CASRDRVAYNSPLHF. CDR3 in DNA: TGTGCCAGTAGGGACAGGGTGGCCTATAATTCACCCCTCCACTTT.

The CDR3: CASSLKTGSRETQYF. CDR3 bases: TGTGCCAGCAGCCTAAAAACGGGGAGCCGGGAGACCCAGTACTTC. V and J are TRBV11-2 and TRBJ2-5, with D possibly being TRBD2 (5 bases). The V end was cut by 5 bases, the J end by 5 bases, with 18 bases between. Germline values: CDR1 SGHAT, CDR2 FQNNGV. This CDR3 has 15 amino acids.

The V gene is TRBV5-6, the J gene TRBJ2-7; TRBD2 might be the D (5 bases). V lost 0 bases, J lost 5 bases, and 9 bases lay in between. Germline loops: CDR1 SGHDT, CDR2 YYEEEE. The CDR3 sequence is 13 residues long. CDR3 loop: CASSLGGKDEQYF. CDR3 DNA: TGTGCCAGCAGCTTGGGAGGGAAGGACGAGCAGTACTTC. The whole variable domain, remainder taken from reference TRBV5-6 and TRBJ2-7, is DAGVTQSPTHLIKTRGQQVTLRCSPKSGHDTVSWYQQALGQGPQFIFQYYEEEERQRGNFPDRFSGHQFPNYSSELNVNALLLGDSALYLCASSLGGKDEQYFGPGTRLTVT.

V is TRBV4-2 and J is TRBJ1-4; D gene uncertain. This CDR3 has 14 amino acids. V dropped 6 bases and J dropped 0 bases, with 8 bases sitting between them. CDR1 and CDR2 (germline): LGHNA, YNFKEQ. The CDR3 coding sequence is TGTGCCAGCAGGCGGGCCGCAACTAATGAAAAACTGTTTTTT. As protein: CASRRAATNEKLFF.

The genes are TRBV6-5 and TRBJ1-1, with 10 nucleotides matching TRBD1. The CDR3 has 15 amino acids. V lost 5 bases to trimming and J lost 7 bases; unmatched junction nucleotides: 10. The V gene's germline CDR1 is MNHEY and CDR2 SVGAGI. CDR3 DNA sequence: TGTGCCAGCAGTCCGAATCCCGGGACAGGGGTTGAAGCTTTCTTT. As protein: CASSPNPGTGVEAFF.

The J gene is TRBJ2-1, the V gene TRBV28, with TRBD2 matching over 8 bases. From germline, CDR1 is MDHEN and CDR2 SYDVKM. J was trimmed by 6 bases and V by 7 bases; bases with no gene match: 17. The CDR3 has 17 amino acids. The CDR3, as DNA: TGTGCCAGCAACCCAAGAGGTTTTCGGACTAGCCGCAATGAGCAGTTCTTC. This codes for CASNPRGFRTSRNEQFF.

The V and J genes are TRBV5-4 and TRBJ2-7, with 11 bases fitting TRBD1. CDR1 and CDR2 (germline): SGHNT, YYREEE (reference sequence). V shed 3 bases, J shed 4 bases, and the junction held 6 bases outside the gene matches. This CDR3 region has 15 residues. DNA of the CDR3: TGTGCCAGCAGCTCACCGGACAGGGGGCGGTACGAGCAGTACTTC. This encodes CASSSPDRGRYEQYF.

The genes are TRBV6-1 and TRBJ2-3; perhaps TRBD2 as D (7 bases). The CDR3 consists of 16 residues. Trimming removed 1 base from V and 2 bases from J, with 13 bases in between. CDR1 is MNHNS, CDR2 SASEGT, per germline. DNA of the CDR3: TGTGCCAGCAGTGAAGAGGGGGGGGGTTCCACAGATACGCAGTATTTT. Residues: CASSEEGGGSTDTQYF.

The V call is TRBV7-6, the J call TRBJ1-1, with D maybe TRBD1 (6 bases). The CDR3 has 13 residues. The germline V gene has CDR1 SGHVS and CDR2 FNYEAQ. The V end lost 5 bases, the J end lost 7 bases, and 14 bases lay between the germline ends. DNA of the CDR3: TGTGCCAGCAGCCTACTTCTACAGGGTGAAGCTTTCTTT. Its protein product is CASSLLLQGEAFF. The whole variable domain, remainder taken from reference TRBV7-6 and TRBJ1-1, is GAGVSQSPRYKVTKRGQDVALRCDPISGHVSLYWYRQALGQGPEFLTYFNYEAQQDKSGLPNDRFSAERPEGSISTLTIQRTEQRDSAMYRCASSLLLQGEAFFGQGTRLTVV.

V and J are TRBV5-5 and TRBJ2-7; maybe TRBD2 (6 bases). Germline V gives CDR1 SGHKS, CDR2 YYEKEE (reference sequence). V lost 2 bases to trimming and J lost 6 bases, with 15 bases between them. The length of the CDR3 is 14 residues. DNA of the CDR3: TGTGCCAGCAGCTTCCCGGGAGAATGGATCGAGCAGTACTTC. Encoded protein: CASSFPGEWIEQYF.

The chain uses TRBV6-6 and TRBJ2-2; D possibly corresponds to TRBD1 (5 bases). The CDR3 loop spans 15 amino acids. Germline loops: CDR1 MNHNY, CDR2 SVGAGI (reference sequence). The V and J ends lost 6 bases and 1 base respectively, with 12 bases between them. The CDR3 coding sequence is TGTGCCAGCAGCCCGACAGCTTTGAACACCGGGGAGCTGTTTTTT. This sequence encodes CASSPTALNTGELFF.

V is TRBV5-1 and J is TRBJ1-4, with TRBD1 as a possible D gene (5 bases). CDR1 SGHRS and CDR2 YFSETQ come from the germline V gene. The CDR3 totals 16 residues. Trimming left V 1 base short and J 0 bases short, with 10 bases between. The CDR3 here is CASSLSGSTTNEKLFF. The CDR3 DNA is TGCGCCAGCAGCTTGTCAGGGTCTACAACTAATGAAAAACTGTTTTTT.

The chain uses TRBV3-1 (or the pseudogene TRBV3-2) and TRBJ1-1, with a tentative D call TRBD1 (6 bases). Trimming removed 4 bases at V and 4 bases at J, with 25 bases between. CDR1 is LGHDT and CDR2 is YNNKEL in the germline V gene (reference sequence). The CDR3 is 18 amino acids. CDR3 nucleotide sequence: TGTGCCAGCAGCCTTAGGGGGGGTTCTGTCGGCTCGGCCACTGAAGCTTTCTTT. Its translation is CASSLRGGSVGSATEAFF.

The chain joins TRBV23-1 to TRBJ2-5; 9 bases agree with TRBD1. TRBV23-1 is classed as an ORF, of uncertain function. The CDR3 runs 14 residues. The junction had 10 bases not matched to a gene; V was cut back by 8 bases and J by 6 bases. This chain's CDR3 is CASGGTGPGKTQYF. Written as DNA, the CDR3 is TGCGCCAGCGGGGGGACAGGGCCAGGAAAGACCCAGTACTTC.